The 12 T cell receptor beta chains below were found in one sample sequenced in a study of blood T cell repertoires in COVID-19 (dated by TCRdb to the early 2020s). Library construction relied on the immunoSEQ multiplex PCR assay. Imported from immuneACCESS, the table was reduced by TCRdb to in-frame sequences with V and J called. These copies leave out some clones; in studies compared against another copy, an unresolved V gene accounts for under half, and the cause of the remainder is not known. Here the sample has roughly 280,000 clones; around nine tenths occur a single time. The top ten clonotypes cover roughly 2.2% of the sample. The sequencing sample was made of peripheral blood. The receptors originated from a man aged 50 or older with acute or convalescent COVID-19.

The chain couples TRBV5-1 to TRBJ1-6; 9 bases are a match to TRBD1. Per germline, CDR1 SGHRS and CDR2 YFSETQ. V was clipped by 4 bases and J by 7 bases; unmatched bases: 9. The CDR3 runs to 16 residues. The CDR3 DNA sequence: TGCGCCAGCAGCACCAATACAGGGGGCGGGAATTCACCCCTCCACTTT. Translated: CASSTNTGGGNSPLHF.

DNA for the CDR3: TGTGCCAGTATTCCGGGACAGGGGGTTTACAATCAGCCCCAGCATTTT. It specifies CASIPGQGVYNQPQHF. This chain links TRBV19 with TRBJ1-5, with 11 bases lining up with TRBD1. Germline CDR1 LNHDA, CDR2 SQIVND (reference sequence). The CDR3 totals 16 residues. Trimming took 7 bases from V and 3 from J; bases not matched to a gene: 8. The complete variable domain, with remaining parts taken from reference TRBV19 and TRBJ1-5, reads DGGITQSPKYLFRKEGQNVTLSCEQNLNHDAMYWYRQDPGQGLRLIYYSQIVNDFQKGDIAEGYSVSREKKESFPLTVTSAQKNPTAFYLCASIPGQGVYNQPQHFGDGTRLSIL.

This rearrangement joins TRBV27 to TRBJ1-4; 9 positions agree with TRBD1. The V segment lost 6 bases and the J segment 8 bases; nucleotides outside the gene matches: 7. Per germline, CDR1 MNHEY and CDR2 SMNVEV (reference sequence). The CDR3 totals 14 residues. DNA of the CDR3: TGTGCCAGCAGGCCGGGACAGGGTGTCGAAAAACTGTTTTTT. This gives the protein CASRPGQGVEKLFF.

The chain is built from TRBV7-9 and TRBJ1-4, with D unclear. The CDR3 has 15 residues. The ends were cut back, 4 bases at V and 8 bases at J, with 17 bases in the middle. Germline loops: CDR1 SEHNR, CDR2 FQNEAQ (reference sequence). CDR3 DNA sequence: TGTGCCAGCAGCTCACCGAATCGGTCCCCCGAAAAACTGTTTTTT. It specifies CASSSPNRSPEKLFF.

This chain uses TRBV4-1 with TRBJ2-5, with D possibly being TRBD2 (6 bases). The CDR3 consists of 14 residues. Germline CDR1 and CDR2: MGHRA and YSYEKL. Trimming removed 0 bases at V and 10 bases at J, with 15 bases between. The chain's CDR3 is CASSQDGGAPVQYF. As DNA, the CDR3 is TGCGCCAGCAGCCAAGATGGAGGGGCCCCAGTCCAGTACTTC.

J is TRBJ1-1 and V is TRBV10-3; a possible D gene is TRBD1 (5 bases). The CDR3 totals 13 residues. CDR1 is ENHRY and CDR2 is SYGVKD in the germline V gene. V was pared by 3 bases and J by 5 bases, with 10 bases between. The CDR3 here is CAISDRESTEAFF. DNA for the CDR3: TGTGCCATCAGTGACAGGGAATCGACTGAAGCTTTCTTT.

In this sample, this clone turned up once. The rearrangement uses TRBV24-1 and TRBJ1-2; 8 bases agree with TRBD1. CDR1 and CDR2 from the germline V gene are KGHDR and SFDVKD. Trimming took 4 bases from V and 6 from J; bases not matched to a gene: 6. CDR3 length equals 14 residues. The DNA of the CDR3 is TGTGCCACCAGTGACCCTGACAGGGGCGATGGCTACACCTTC. Translating it yields CATSDPDRGDGYTF.

The rearrangement links TRBV19 to TRBJ2-7, with 7 nucleotides matching TRBD1. This CDR3 region has 13 residues. Germline V gene sequence: CDR1 LNHDA, CDR2 SQIVND (reference sequence). With V trimmed by 4 bases and J by 1 base, 1 base remained unmatched. The CDR3: CASSTQGSYEQYF. The CDR3 DNA reads as TGTGCCAGTAGTACACAGGGGTCCTACGAGCAGTACTTC.

The chain uses TRBV7-9 and TRBJ2-1; 12 bases are a match to TRBD1. Germline lookup yields CDR1 SEHNR and CDR2 FQNEAQ (reference sequence). Trimming removed 0 bases from V and 7 bases from J; junction bases left unmatched: 7. The CDR3 has 17 residues. CDR3 bases: TGTGCCAGCAGCTTAGCAGGGACAGGGGGCTGGGTAAATGAGCAGTTCTTC. This codes for CASSLAGTGGWVNEQFF.

The chain is built from TRBV19 and TRBJ1-4, with D perhaps matching TRBD1 (5 bases). The CDR3 is made up of 14 amino acids. The V end was cut by 3 bases, the J end by 3 bases, with 8 bases between. CDR1 is LNHDA, CDR2 SQIVND, per germline (reference sequence). CDR3 sequence reads: CASSIRASNEKLFF. CDR3 coding DNA: TGTGCCAGTAGTATCAGGGCCTCTAATGAAAAACTGTTTTTT. The full variable domain, completed using reference TRBV19 and TRBJ1-4, is DGGITQSPKYLFRKEGQNVTLSCEQNLNHDAMYWYRQDPGQGLRLIYYSQIVNDFQKGDIAEGYSVSREKKESFPLTVTSAQKNPTAFYLCASSIRASNEKLFFGSGTQLSVL.

The V and J genes are TRBV9 and TRBJ1-5; D possibly corresponds to TRBD1 (5 bases). This CDR3 is built from 15 residues. Germline V CDR1 and CDR2: SGDLS, YYNGEE. Trimming took off 0 bases at V and 5 bases at J, with 12 bases between the two ends. The chain's CDR3 is CASSVGTLPDQPQHF. In DNA form, the CDR3 reads TGTGCCAGCAGCGTAGGGACACTTCCCGATCAGCCCCAGCATTTT. The whole variable domain, filled in from reference TRBV9 and TRBJ1-5, reads DSGVTQTPKHLITATGQRVTLRCSPRSGDLSVYWYQQSLDQGLQFLIQYYNGEERAKGNILERFSAQQFPDLHSELNLSSLELGDSALYFCASSVGTLPDQPQHFGDGTRLSIL.

The chain has TRBV5-1 and TRBJ2-7; D gene uncertain. CDR1 is SGHRS, CDR2 YFSETQ, per germline. This CDR3 has 13 residues. Trimming took off 0 bases at V and 2 bases at J, with 6 bases between the two ends. CDR3 protein: CASSLDGAYEQYF. The CDR3 DNA is TGCGCCAGCAGCTTGGATGGAGCCTACGAGCAGTACTTC.